The T cell receptor beta chain under discussion was sequenced for a study of technical replicates of blood from several donors (TCRdb year 2017). This clone was seen just once. The antigen this receptor binds is unknown. No base qualities exist here, and no much larger clone lies one base off it. Library method: the immunoSEQ multiplex PCR assay. Entries here come from immuneACCESS through TCRdb and include only in-frame sequences with V and J called. Some clones fail to appear in such tables; in the studies checked, an unresolved V gene covers under half of the shortfall, and the cause of the remainder is unknown. Across this sample there are more than 65,000 clones, with around nine tenths seen only once. Of the sample, over 0.3% falls within the top ten clones. The origin of this receptor is a human donor in good health. Sequences were obtained from T cells isolated from PBMCs.

The DNA sequence is given as TGTGCCAGCAGCGTAAAGGGGGACACAGATACGCAGTATTTT. Its amino acids are CASSVKGDTDTQYF. The V gene is TRBV9 and the J gene is TRBJ2-3, with a tentative D gene TRBD1 over 6 matching bases. V was cut back by 1 base and J by 2 bases, leaving a gap of 8 bases between them. From the cysteine through the phenylalanine, the CDR3 covers 14 amino acids. Of all the DNA, just the CDR3 is kept, 42 bases in frame from base 1. In the germline V gene, CDR1 corresponds to SGDLS and CDR2 to YYNGEE.